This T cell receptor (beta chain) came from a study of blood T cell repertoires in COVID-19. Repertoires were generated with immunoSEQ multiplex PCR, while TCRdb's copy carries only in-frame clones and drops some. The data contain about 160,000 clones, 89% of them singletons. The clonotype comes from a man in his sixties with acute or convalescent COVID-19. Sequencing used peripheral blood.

CDR3 amino acids: CASSVLRDTGELFF. CDR3 nucleotides: TGTGCCAGCAGCGTATTGCGTGACACCGGGGAGCTGTTTTTT. V and J are TRBV11-2 and TRBJ2-2, with unresolved D. Trimming shortened V by 5 bases and J by 3 bases, and 10 bases separated the two germline ends. The CDR3 is 14 amino acids. Germline loops: CDR1 SGHAT, CDR2 FQNNGV.